The rows below give T cell receptor beta chains drawn from one sample of a study of post-analysis software for immune sequencing data. One entry per CDR3 protein results from TCRdb running MiXCR on the PCR reads. The top ten clones hold 0.55% to 0.65% of a sample with hundreds of thousands of distinct CDR3 sequences, roughly 30% of them seen once. Sample: blood. The receptors were gathered from a girl aged 10 to 17 with multiple sclerosis. Both conserved end residues are part of each CDR3. The D gene is left open where the match is weak. A row's size may be missing; if present it is once, few, many or a size class.

abundance: NA
v_gene: TRBV6-1
d_gene: NA
j_gene: TRBJ2-7
CDR3aa: CASGRADLTYEQYF
CDR3nt: TGTGCCAGCGGTCGGGCAGACCTCACCTACGAGCAGTACTTC

abundance: few
v_gene: TRBV7-8
d_gene: NA
j_gene: TRBJ2-7
CDR3aa: CASSLGLVYEQYF
CDR3nt: TGTGCCAGCAGCTTAGGACTGGTCTACGAGCAGTACTTC

abundance: NA
v_gene: TRBV3-1
d_gene: NA
j_gene: TRBJ2-1
CDR3aa: CASSQVWDNEQFF
CDR3nt: TGTGCCAGCAGCCAAGTCTGGGACAATGAGCAGTTCTTC

abundance: few
v_gene: TRBV20-1
d_gene: NA
j_gene: TRBJ1-4
CDR3aa: CASPGEGEKLFF
CDR3nt: TGCGCCTCGCCAGGGGAAGGTGAAAAACTGTTTTTT

abundance: few
v_gene: TRBV6-5
d_gene: TRBD1
j_gene: TRBJ1-2
CDR3aa: CASSPHRDRVTSGYTF
CDR3nt: TGTGCCAGCAGTCCCCACCGGGACAGGGTTACTTCTGGCTACACCTTC

abundance: few
v_gene: TRBV5-5
d_gene: TRBD1
j_gene: TRBJ2-1
CDR3aa: CASRPGQGAYNEQFF
CDR3nt: TGTGCCAGCAGACCCGGACAGGGGGCCTACAATGAGCAGTTCTTC

abundance: NA
v_gene: TRBV4-3
d_gene: NA
j_gene: TRBJ1-1
CDR3aa: CASSLGTPANTEAFF
CDR3nt: TGCGCCAGCAGTCTCGGGACACCCGCGAACACTGAAGCTTTCTTT

abundance: NA
v_gene: TRBV4-1
d_gene: TRBD1
j_gene: TRBJ1-3
CDR3aa: CASSQGPGDRADSGNTIYF
CDR3nt: TGCGCCAGCAGCCAAGGTCCGGGGGACAGGGCCGATTCTGGAAACACCATATATTTT

abundance: few
v_gene: TRBV20-1
d_gene: TRBD2
j_gene: TRBJ2-1
CDR3aa: CSARLGTSGRFLYEQFF
CDR3nt: TGCAGTGCTAGATTGGGGACTAGCGGGAGATTCCTCTATGAGCAGTTCTTC

abundance: NA
v_gene: TRBV19
d_gene: NA
j_gene: TRBJ2-1
CDR3aa: CASSIDGERITHNEQFF
CDR3nt: TGTGCCAGTAGTATAGATGGTGAGAGGATTACACACAATGAGCAGTTCTTC

abundance: many
v_gene: TRBV29-1
d_gene: NA
j_gene: TRBJ2-1
CDR3aa: CSGVPWQGREQFF
CDR3nt: TGCAGCGGAGTCCCTTGGCAGGGTCGTGAGCAGTTCTTC

abundance: few
v_gene: TRBV12-3/TRBV12-4
d_gene: TRBD1
j_gene: TRBJ1-2
CDR3aa: CASSSPGQVSYGYTF
CDR3nt: TGTGCCAGCAGCTCCCCGGGACAGGTCTCCTATGGCTACACCTTC

abundance: NA
v_gene: TRBV29-1
d_gene: NA
j_gene: TRBJ1-5
CDR3aa: CSVGGIGTHSNQPQHF
CDR3nt: TGCAGCGTTGGAGGTATCGGGACCCATAGCAATCAGCCCCAGCATTTT

abundance: NA
v_gene: TRBV5-1
d_gene: TRBD2
j_gene: TRBJ2-3
CDR3aa: CASSFQAGNTDTQYF
CDR3nt: TGCGCCAGCAGCTTTCAAGCGGGGAACACAGATACGCAGTATTTT

abundance: NA
v_gene: TRBV7-2
d_gene: NA
j_gene: TRBJ2-3
CDR3aa: CASSLVPSASTDTQYF
CDR3nt: TGTGCCAGCAGCTTAGTTCCTAGCGCTAGCACAGATACGCAGTATTTT

abundance: few
v_gene: TRBV20-1
d_gene: NA
j_gene: TRBJ2-2
CDR3aa: CSASIDSGELFF
CDR3nt: TGCAGTGCTAGCATCGATAGCGGGGAGCTGTTTTTT

abundance: once
v_gene: TRBV4-3
d_gene: TRBD2
j_gene: TRBJ2-7
CDR3aa: CVSSQDGGTMNYEQYF
CDR3nt: TGCGTCAGCAGCCAAGATGGTGGGACTATGAATTACGAGCAGTACTTC

abundance: NA
v_gene: TRBV5-6
d_gene: TRBD1
j_gene: TRBJ2-1
CDR3aa: CASTGQGSYNEQFF
CDR3nt: TGTGCCAGCACAGGACAGGGCTCCTACAATGAGCAGTTCTTC

abundance: NA
v_gene: TRBV29-1
d_gene: NA
j_gene: TRBJ2-1
CDR3aa: CSVEDRTGYNEQFF
CDR3nt: TGCAGCGTTGAAGATAGAACAGGGTACAATGAGCAGTTCTTC

abundance: NA
v_gene: TRBV6-5
d_gene: NA
j_gene: TRBJ1-5
CDR3aa: CASNTGSQPQHF
CDR3nt: TGTGCCAGTAACACAGGGTCTCAGCCCCAGCATTTT

abundance: many
v_gene: TRBV4-2
d_gene: NA
j_gene: TRBJ2-6
CDR3aa: CASSQGPSGANVLTF
CDR3nt: TGTGCCAGCAGCCAAGGACCCTCTGGGGCCAACGTCCTGACTTTC

abundance: NA
v_gene: TRBV2
d_gene: NA
j_gene: TRBJ1-2
CDR3aa: CASSDLAYGYTF
CDR3nt: TGTGCCAGCAGTGATCTCGCCTATGGCTACACCTTC